This T cell receptor (beta chain) appears in the sequencing data of a study of radiotherapy plus CTLA-4 blockade in lung cancer. Study-wide background: Objective responses were recorded in around 18% of patients, with disease control recorded in 25% to 40%. Study-level results: Increased serum interferon-beta after radiation also reportedly predicted response strongly. Following radiotherapy plus ipilimumab, tumor-derived TCR clones expanded in the blood.

The germline gives CDR1 SGDLS, CDR2 YYNGEE. CDR3 length equals 15 residues. Trimming at V came to 5 bases and at J to 3 bases, leaving 7 bases not matched to a gene. As for this clone: Its specificity is unknown.

Treatment of patients with chemo-refractory metastatic non-small-cell lung cancer consisted of focal radiation plus CTLA-4 blockade with ipilimumab. The assay was immunoSEQ multiplex PCR, and TCRdb's table has in-frame clones only and misses some. The sample includes about 85,000 clones, approximately 86% seen only once; the top ten take approximately 2.2%. The rearrangement joins TRBV9 to TRBJ2-1; TRBD1 matches at 8 bases. The specimen was peripheral blood, collected from a patient treated with radiotherapy plus ipilimumab. The clonotype was recovered from a human donor with non-small cell lung cancer who had a partial response to radiotherapy plus ipilimumab. CDR3 nucleotide sequence: TGTGCCAGCAGTCAGACAGGGGCCTTCTACAATGAGCAGTTCTTC. It is translated as CASSQTGAFYNEQFF.